These 17 T cell receptor beta chains were all obtained from the same sample, sequenced in a study of control samples from healthy donors and cancer patients (dated by TCRdb to the early 2020s). The method was the immunoSEQ multiplex PCR assay. The clones in this table, taken by TCRdb from immuneACCESS, are in-frame only. Not every clone is retained; where verified, under half of the shortfall comes from an unresolved V gene, and the cause of the rest is unknown. The sample table lists some 90,000 clones, roughly nine tenths of them with a count of one. 0.92% of the sample is held by the ten biggest clonotypes. Specimen: blood. The receptor set was obtained from a woman younger than 45 in good health.

This chain uses TRBV12-3 or TRBV12-4 with TRBJ2-3; no clear D gene. Trimming pared 6 bases from V and 12 bases from J, leaving 16 bases between. This CDR3 has 12 amino acids. CDR3 DNA sequence: TGTGCCAGCAGCCAGCCCCCTTTACAACAGTATTTT. Translation gives CASSQPPLQQYF.

V is TRBV7-3 and J is TRBJ2-2, with D tentatively TRBD1 or TRBD2 (5 bases each). Germline V CDR1 and CDR2: SGHTA, FQGTGA. The CDR3 totals 14 residues. Trimming removed 6 bases from V and 0 bases from J, with 8 bases in between. Here the CDR3 reads CASRGTANTGELFF. CDR3 DNA sequence: TGTGCCAGCAGAGGGACCGCGAACACCGGGGAGCTGTTTTTT.

CDR3 sequence: CASSPGQGTNEKLFF. The DNA of the CDR3 is TGCGCCAGCAGCCCAGGACAGGGCACTAATGAAAAACTGTTTTTT. The chain carries TRBV5-1 and TRBJ1-4; 8 nucleotides match TRBD1. V gave up 4 bases and J gave up 2 bases; unmatched junction bases: 4. From germline, CDR1 is SGHRS and CDR2 YFSETQ. There are 15 residues in the CDR3.

V usage is TRBV5-1 and J usage is TRBJ2-1; D perhaps matches TRBD1 (6 bases). The CDR3 runs 17 residues. V gave up 3 bases and J gave up 4 bases, with 20 bases separating them. Germline loops: CDR1 SGHRS, CDR2 YFSETQ. The CDR3 bases are TGCGCCAGCAGCTCCCGGGACAACGGTGTCGCGTACAATGAGCAGTTCTTC. This sequence encodes CASSSRDNGVAYNEQFF.

The chain uses TRBV30 and TRBJ1-4; maybe TRBD1 (5 bases). The CDR3 runs to 15 residues. The V and J ends lost 5 bases and 11 bases respectively, with 24 bases between them. Germline V lookup: CDR1 GTSNPN, CDR2 SVGIG (reference sequence). Here the CDR3 reads CAWGLSGSRSGKLFF. The CDR3 DNA sequence: TGTGCCTGGGGACTCTCAGGGAGTCGCTCGGGGAAACTGTTTTTT.

The V and J genes are TRBV19 and TRBJ1-2; D gene unclear. With 5 bases removed from V and 4 bases from J, the gap between germline ends came to 20 bases. The CDR3 has 16 residues. CDR1 and CDR2 (germline): LNHDA, SQIVND (reference sequence). The CDR3 protein is CASSLYTASALYGYTF. The CDR3 DNA is TGTGCCAGTAGTCTATACACTGCCTCGGCGCTCTATGGCTACACCTTC.

The chain recombines TRBV19 with TRBJ1-5; no reliable D call. This CDR3 has 13 residues. V was shortened by 4 bases and J by 4 bases, with 8 bases between the two germline ends. Germline V lookup: CDR1 LNHDA, CDR2 SQIVND (reference sequence). CDR3 nucleotides: TGTGCCAGTAGTACCCTCAGAAATCAGCCCCAGCATTTT. Translating it yields CASSTLRNQPQHF. Complete variable domain (other parts from reference TRBV19 and TRBJ1-5): DGGITQSPKYLFRKEGQNVTLSCEQNLNHDAMYWYRQDPGQGLRLIYYSQIVNDFQKGDIAEGYSVSREKKESFPLTVTSAQKNPTAFYLCASSTLRNQPQHFGDGTRLSIL.

This clone came up a few times. The rearrangement links TRBV30 to TRBJ1-1; D is ambiguous. The germline V gene encodes CDR1 GTSNPN and CDR2 SVGIG (reference sequence). CDR3 size: 13 residues. V was clipped by 0 bases and J by 4 bases, with 9 bases between them. The CDR3 region is CAWSVSAGTEAFF. The CDR3 nucleotides are TGTGCCTGGAGTGTAAGTGCGGGCACTGAAGCTTTCTTT.

V is TRBV4-2 and J is TRBJ2-3; TRBD2 aligns across 8 bases. The germline gives CDR1 LGHNA, CDR2 YNFKEQ. With V trimmed by 4 bases and J by 4 bases, 10 bases remained unmatched. The CDR3 has 16 residues. DNA for the CDR3: TGTGCCAGCAGCCGGTCCGGGACTAGGCAGGCAGATACGCAGTATTTT. As protein: CASSRSGTRQADTQYF.

The chain links TRBV19 to TRBJ2-5; tentatively, D is TRBD2 (5 bases). The CDR3 loop spans 16 amino acids. V lost 5 bases and J lost 5, with 21 bases in between. Germline V gene lookup returns CDR1 LNHDA and CDR2 SQIVND (reference sequence). The CDR3 DNA follows: TGTGCCAGTAGTCGGTTCGTGTACTCGCCGGGGGAGACCCAGTACTTC. Its translation: CASSRFVYSPGETQYF.

V usage is TRBV10-3 and J usage is TRBJ2-7, with unresolved D. Germline V gene sequence: CDR1 ENHRY, CDR2 SYGVKD. The V end lost 7 bases, the J end lost 1 base, and 11 bases lay between the germline ends. The CDR3 has 13 residues. This chain's CDR3 is CAITTDPSYEQYF. The CDR3 DNA follows: TGTGCCATCACCACTGACCCATCCTACGAGCAGTACTTC.

The V call is TRBV5-1, the J call TRBJ2-7; possibly TRBD1 for D (8 bases). The V end was cut by 3 bases, the J end by 3 bases, with 28 bases between. The germline CDR1 and CDR2 sequences are SGHRS and YFSETQ. The CDR3 is 19 residues long. The CDR3: CASSYDRGHHGGSFYEQYF. In DNA, the CDR3 is TGCGCCAGCAGCTACGACAGGGGCCACCATGGCGGGAGTTTCTACGAGCAGTACTTC.

The genes are TRBV13 and TRBJ2-3; 8 bases are a match to TRBD2. The junction had 12 bases not matched to a gene; V was cut back by 5 bases and J by 2 bases. The germline gives CDR1 PRHDT, CDR2 FYEKMQ (reference sequence). The length of the CDR3 is 17 residues. Here the CDR3 reads CASSPKKLAAYTDTQYF. The DNA of the CDR3 is TGTGCCAGCAGCCCCAAGAAACTAGCGGCCTACACAGATACGCAGTATTTT.

This clone was observed a single time. V gene TRBV5-1 combines with J gene TRBJ2-3, with TRBD2 matching 11 bases. V lost 4 bases and J lost 1; bases outside the gene matches: 5. Germline CDR1 and CDR2: SGHRS and YFSETQ. CDR3 length: 16 amino acids. CDR3 amino acids: CASSPSLAGGTDTQYF. The CDR3 nucleotides are TGCGCCAGCAGCCCCTCACTAGCGGGGGGCACAGATACGCAGTATTTT.

The chain recombines TRBV10-3 with TRBJ1-5, with TRBD1 matching 9 bases. CDR1 is ENHRY and CDR2 is SYGVKD in the germline V gene. The CDR3 loop spans 15 amino acids. Unmatched junction bases numbered 7, after V lost 7 bases and J lost 3 bases. DNA of the CDR3: TGTGCCATCAAAAGACAGGGGGGGGCCAATCAGCCCCAGCATTTT. Its protein product is CAIKRQGGANQPQHF.

The chain couples TRBV9 to TRBJ2-5; D gene unclear. The CDR3 is made up of 14 amino acids. Trimming took 0 bases from V and 7 from J, leaving 13 bases between them. CDR1 is SGDLS and CDR2 is YYNGEE in the germline V gene. The CDR3 nucleotides are TGTGCCAGCAGCGTAGGGTCGGGTGACACGACCCAGTACTTC. It encodes CASSVGSGDTTQYF. The complete variable domain, with remaining parts taken from reference TRBV9 and TRBJ2-5, reads DSGVTQTPKHLITATGQRVTLRCSPRSGDLSVYWYQQSLDQGLQFLIQYYNGEERAKGNILERFSAQQFPDLHSELNLSSLELGDSALYFCASSVGSGDTTQYFGPGTRLLVL.

The chain combines TRBV27 with TRBJ1-2, with D unclear. Germline V gene data show CDR1 as MNHEY and CDR2 as SMNVEV (reference sequence). This CDR3 region has 14 residues. V gave up 1 base and J gave up 7 bases, with 13 bases separating them. The CDR3 coding sequence is TGTGCCAGCAGTTTATACTCGGGAAACGTTGGCTACACCTTC. Translated: CASSLYSGNVGYTF.